The 14 T cell receptor beta chains reported below all come from one sample, sequenced in a study of T cell changes during pregnancy in multiple sclerosis. TCRdb's table, derived via immunoSEQ multiplex PCR, lists solely in-frame clones and lacks some. In the table there are 50,000 to 60,000 clones, over 80% of which are singletons. The input for sequencing was CD4+ T cells from peripheral blood mononuclear cells, taken after pregnancy. The receptor set was obtained from a female donor in good health, enrolled as a control in a pregnancy study.

The CDR3 protein is CASSAGQGWYNEQFF. The CDR3 region has the DNA TGCGCCAGCAGCGCGGGACAGGGGTGGTACAATGAGCAGTTCTTC. J is TRBJ2-1 and V is TRBV10-2; 10 bases are a match to TRBD1. CDR3 length: 15 amino acids. Germline CDR1 is WSHSY and CDR2 is SAAADI. V shed 6 bases, J shed 4 bases, and the junction held 6 bases outside the gene matches.

A remark on this clone: It is likely a read error, because the conserved phenylalanine at the end of the CDR3 is missing. V usage is TRBV7-2 and J usage is TRBJ1-1, with 10 bases aligning to TRBD1. CDR3 size: 19 residues. The V gene end was trimmed by 3 bases and the J gene end by 4 bases; junction bases not matched to a gene: 17. The germline V gene has CDR1 SGHTA and CDR2 FQGNSA. CDR3 sequence reads: CASSFLFGTGARQGTEAFL. The DNA for the CDR3 is TGTGCCAGCAGCTTCCTCTTCGGGACAGGGGCGCGTCAGGGCACTGAAGCTTTCCTT.

This chain uses TRBV7-2 with TRBJ2-7; 9 nucleotides align to TRBD2. Germline values: CDR1 SGHTA, CDR2 FQGNSA. This CDR3 has 14 residues. After removal of 5 bases from V and 3 bases from J, the junction contained 5 bases not matched to a gene. The chain's CDR3 is CASSRSGGYYEQYF. The CDR3 nucleotides are TGTGCCAGCAGCCGTAGCGGGGGTTACTACGAGCAGTACTTC.

This clone appeared a few times. CDR3 nucleotide sequence: TGTGCCAGCTCACTAGACTACTCTGGAAACACCATATATTTT. Amino acid sequence: CASSLDYSGNTIYF. The chain recombines TRBV18 with TRBJ1-3; D remains unclear. V lost 4 bases, J lost 0 bases, and 7 bases lay in between. This CDR3 is built from 14 residues. CDR1 is KGHSH, CDR2 LQKENI, per germline.

This clone is a singleton in its sample. The chain joins TRBV6-6 to TRBJ2-5, with 9 nucleotides matching TRBD2. The CDR3 runs to 16 residues. Germline CDR1 reads MNHNY; CDR2 reads SVGAGI (reference sequence). V shed 6 bases, J shed 5 bases, and the junction held 13 bases outside the gene matches. CDR3 nucleotide sequence: TGTGCCAGCAGCAACCATCTAGCGGGGAGCCGGGAGACCCAGTACTTC. Protein: CASSNHLAGSRETQYF.

In nucleotides, the CDR3 is TGTGCCAGCACCCTCCTGCAGGGAGGAAGTCAGCCCCAGCATTTT. Translated: CASTLLQGGSQPQHF. This chain connects TRBV28 to TRBJ1-5, with D possibly TRBD1 on 5 matching bases. Germline assignment: CDR1 MDHEN and CDR2 SYDVKM. V was clipped by 7 bases and J by 6 bases, with 19 bases between them. The CDR3 is 15 amino acids.

CDR3 DNA: TGTGCCAGCAGCGTAGCCGGACGAGGGAATGAAAAACTGTTTTTT. Protein product: CASSVAGRGNEKLFF. The chain carries TRBV9 and TRBJ1-4; D not certain. The V gene lost 0 bases and the J gene lost 5 bases, with 11 bases spanning the gap. The CDR3 totals 15 residues. The V gene's germline CDR1 is SGDLS and CDR2 YYNGEE.

V and J are TRBV28 and TRBJ1-2; 7 bases fit TRBD1. The CDR3 is 14 amino acids. CDR1 is MDHEN and CDR2 is SYDVKM in the germline V gene. V gave up 5 bases and J gave up 8 bases; unmatched junction bases: 11. The CDR3 DNA is TGTGCCAGCAGTCCAAGACAGGGTCGCGAAGGCTACACCTTC. It codes for CASSPRQGREGYTF.

V usage is TRBV29-1 and J usage is TRBJ1-1; D uncertain. Germline V gives CDR1 SQVTM, CDR2 ANQGSEA. The CDR3 length is 11 residues. Trimming shortened V by 5 bases and J by 8 bases, and 12 bases separated the two germline ends. CDR3 region: CSVHPTSEAFF. DNA for the CDR3: TGCAGCGTTCATCCGACATCCGAAGCTTTCTTT. Full variable domain (remainder filled in from reference TRBV29-1 and TRBJ1-1): SAVISQKPSRDICQRGTSLTIQCQVDSQVTMMFWYRQQPGQSLTLIATANQGSEATYESGFVIDKFPISRPNLTFSTLTVSNMSPEDSSIYLCSVHPTSEAFFGQGTRLTVV.

CDR3 sequence: CASSPHKGAEAFF. As DNA, the CDR3 is TGTGCCAGCAGCCCACACAAGGGGGCTGAAGCTTTCTTT. The chain carries TRBV14 and TRBJ1-1; TRBD1 might be the D (6 bases). The germline gives CDR1 SGHDN, CDR2 FVKESK. Trimming cost V 4 bases and J 6 bases, with 12 bases left between them. The CDR3 consists of 13 residues.

The CDR3 loop reads CSGGETEAFF. The CDR3 DNA follows: TGCAGTGGGGGGGAGACTGAAGCTTTCTTT. V and J are TRBV20-1 and TRBJ1-1; weak D call: TRBD1 (5 bases). V was clipped by 7 bases and J by 5 bases, with 8 bases between them. Germline-derived CDR1 and CDR2 are DFQATT and SNEGSKA (reference sequence). This CDR3 spans 10 amino acids.

The chain has TRBV15 and TRBJ1-3, with a tentative D call TRBD1 (5 bases). The CDR3 has 18 residues. CDR1 and CDR2 from the germline V gene are LNHNV and YYDKDF (reference sequence). Trimming took 3 bases from V and 0 from J, leaving 18 bases between them. Written as DNA, the CDR3 is TGTGCCACCAGCAGTAGGCGGGGGGGTATATTCTCTGGAAACACCATATATTTT. Translated, it gives CATSSRRGGIFSGNTIYF.

The V gene is TRBV7-2, the J gene TRBJ1-6; no clear D gene. V dropped 2 bases and J dropped 5 bases, with 22 bases sitting between them. CDR3 size: 19 residues. From germline, CDR1 is SGHTA and CDR2 FQGNSA. CDR3 protein: CASSLNHNRGKSNNSPLHF. The CDR3 DNA sequence: TGTGCCAGCAGCTTAAATCATAATCGGGGAAAGTCCAATAATTCACCCCTCCACTTT.

The chain uses TRBV6-1 and TRBJ2-1, with 8 positions matching TRBD2. V lost 6 bases, J lost 8 bases, and 9 bases stayed unmatched. This CDR3 comprises 14 residues. Per the germline V gene, CDR1 is MNHNS and CDR2 is SASEGT. This CDR3 reads CASRRDGGAYEQFF. The CDR3 region has the DNA TGTGCCAGCAGAAGGGACGGGGGGGCTTATGAGCAGTTCTTC.